Listed here are 10 T cell receptor beta chains from one sample, sequenced in a study of CD8 T cells in ankylosing spondylitis. TCRdb analysed the 5' RACE reads with MiXCR anew, one entry per CDR3 protein. This sample has about 140,000 distinct CDR3 sequences; roughly an eighth occur once, and the top ten carry approximately 4%. The sample taken for sequencing was blood, either unsorted or a sorted T cell fraction (not recorded which). These receptors were collected from a female donor with ankylosing spondylitis or in good health (not recorded which).

This clonotype was picked up many times. The genes are TRBV12-3 or TRBV12-4 and TRBJ2-7, with 10 bases lining up with TRBD2. With V trimmed by 0 bases and J by 6 bases, 8 bases remained unmatched. The CDR3 length is 16 residues. The CDR3 region has the DNA TGTGCCAGCAGTTTAGCACTAGCGGGATCCGGTGGCGAGCAGTACTTC. It encodes CASSLALAGSGGEQYF.

This clonotype has a count of ten or more. The genes are TRBV12-3 or TRBV12-4 and TRBJ1-1; a weak D match, TRBD1 (5 bases). The ends were cut back, 6 bases at V and 2 bases at J, with 13 bases in the middle. The length of the CDR3 is 14 residues. The CDR3 loop reads CASRGPGANTEAFF. CDR3 bases: TGTGCCAGCAGGGGGCCGGGAGCCAACACTGAAGCTTTCTTT.

This clonotype was picked up many times. V is TRBV7-2 and J is TRBJ2-5; D is ambiguous. This CDR3 comprises 14 residues. Looked up from germline, CDR1 is SGHTA and CDR2 is FQGNSA. V lost 3 bases, J lost 5 bases, and 13 bases lay in between. The CDR3 DNA reads TGTGCCAGCAGCTTGGCCGCGAACTCGGAGACCCAGTACTTC. This encodes CASSLAANSETQYF.

This clonotype was recorded at least ten times. This chain links TRBV24-1 with TRBJ2-3, with TRBD1 matching 9 bases. The CDR3 extends over 17 amino acids. The V gene end was trimmed by 7 bases and the J gene end by 0 bases; junction bases not matched to a gene: 10. Germline V CDR1 and CDR2: KGHDR, SFDVKD. The CDR3, as DNA: TGTGCCACCAGAGCTACTCCGGGACAGGGAAGCACAGATACGCAGTATTTT. Translating it yields CATRATPGQGSTDTQYF.

This clonotype came up many times. The chain joins TRBV7-8 to TRBJ2-3; D gene ambiguous. This CDR3 spans 16 amino acids. Trimming pared 1 base from V and 0 bases from J, leaving 11 bases between. CDR1 is SGHVS and CDR2 is FQNEAQ in the germline V gene. The CDR3 region is CASSLDPETSTDTQYF. The CDR3 DNA reads as TGTGCCAGCAGCTTAGATCCGGAGACCAGCACAGATACGCAGTATTTT.

In its sample, this clonotype was seen many times. V is TRBV28 and J is TRBJ2-7; D is unclear. Per the germline V gene, CDR1 is MDHEN and CDR2 is SYDVKM. V shed 2 bases and J shed 4 bases, with 12 bases lying between them. The CDR3 length is 14 residues. CDR3 bases: TGTGCCAGCAGTTTAAATGGACGGCCATACGAGCAGTACTTC. Its translation: CASSLNGRPYEQYF.

This clonotype was detected only a few times. The rearrangement uses TRBV20-1 and TRBJ2-3; tentatively, D is TRBD2 (5 bases). CDR1 and CDR2 (germline): DFQATT, SNEGSKA (reference sequence). The CDR3 is 13 residues long. V shed 5 bases and J shed 5 bases, with 14 bases lying between them. The CDR3 protein is CSAGYLEGDTQYF. In DNA form, the CDR3 reads TGCAGTGCTGGGTACCTAGAGGGAGATACGCAGTATTTT.

There are many counts of this clonotype. The rearrangement joins TRBV20-1 to TRBJ1-6, with D possibly TRBD1 on 5 matching bases. This CDR3 region has 20 residues. CDR1 is DFQATT and CDR2 is SNEGSKA in the germline V gene (reference sequence). The V and J ends lost 0 bases and 0 bases respectively, with 21 bases between them. The CDR3 DNA sequence: TGCAGTGCTAGAGATGGGTCGGGACTCCTGTTGAGCTCCTATAATTCACCCCTCCACTTT. This codes for CSARDGSGLLLSSYNSPLHF.

This clonotype came up many times. The rearrangement joins TRBV30 to TRBJ2-7, with no clear D. The V gene's germline CDR1 is GTSNPN and CDR2 SVGIG (reference sequence). The CDR3 consists of 12 residues. V lost 3 bases and J 2 bases, leaving 8 bases between the germline ends. The CDR3 region has the DNA TGTGCCTGGAGAGGGCTCCCCTACGAGCAGTACTTC. It translates to CAWRGLPYEQYF.

This clonotype was seen ten or more times. The chain recombines TRBV12-3 or TRBV12-4 with TRBJ1-1, with D maybe TRBD1 (5 bases). V was trimmed by 8 bases and J by 6 bases, leaving 16 bases between them. The CDR3 covers 13 residues. The CDR3 DNA is TGTGCCAGCGAAAAGCAGGGTCCCCCTGAAGCTTTCTTT. The encoded protein is CASEKQGPPEAFF.